Below, 4 T cell receptor beta chains from the same sample are listed, as sequenced in a study of early T cells in non-severe SARS-CoV-2 infection (dated by TCRdb to the early 2020s). The library was generated by 5' RACE. The sequencer listed for this sample is NextSeq 500. TCRdb ran its own pipeline on the public reads, namely fastp trimming at Q25 and MiXCR clone calling, and kept in-frame beta chains. Records with the same CDR3 protein are collapsed into one entry carrying the most frequent genes and DNA. The sample data list about 44,000 distinct CDR3 sequences, and around 6.1% of these were observed just once. Of the sample, around 21% is held by the ten largest clones. This specimen consisted of whole blood, obtained at baseline. Source of these receptors: an adult who was a healthcare worker with PCR-confirmed SARS-CoV-2 infection or an uninfected control (not recorded which).

This clonotype turned up a few times. The CDR3 sequence is CATSDGGQARNNEQFF. The CDR3 nucleotides read TGTGCCACCAGTGATGGGGGACAGGCCAGAAACAATGAGCAGTTCTTC. The chain joins TRBV24-1 to TRBJ2-1; 8 bases line up with TRBD1. V was clipped by 3 bases and J by 5 bases; unmatched bases: 8. Germline V lookup: CDR1 KGHDR, CDR2 SFDVKD. CDR3 length: 16 residues.

This clonotype was observed a handful of times. This chain joins TRBV7-8 and TRBJ2-7, with 10 bases that match TRBD2. V was clipped by 4 bases and J by 3 bases; unmatched bases: 9. This CDR3 region has 16 residues. Germline CDR1 is SGHVS and CDR2 is FQNEAQ. The chain's CDR3 is CASSSQTGTSVYEQYF. In DNA, the CDR3 is TGTGCCAGCAGCTCCCAAACCGGGACTAGCGTCTACGAGCAGTACTTC.

The sample holds a few counts of this clonotype. This chain connects TRBV5-5 to TRBJ2-5; TRBD1 might be the D (5 bases). Germline assignment: CDR1 SGHKS and CDR2 YYEKEE (reference sequence). The CDR3 consists of 15 residues. The V gene lost 0 bases and the J gene lost 4 bases, with 13 bases spanning the gap. The CDR3 loop reads CASSLATGILETQYF. The CDR3 DNA sequence: TGTGCCAGCAGCTTGGCCACAGGAATCTTAGAGACCCAGTACTTC.

This clonotype has a count of ten or more. The CDR3 loop reads CASSLRPAPYNEQFF. In nucleotides, the CDR3 is TGTGCCAGCAGCCTTAGACCGGCCCCCTACAATGAGCAGTTCTTC. The chain joins TRBV6-2 or TRBV6-3 to TRBJ2-1; D is ambiguous. CDR3 length equals 15 residues. CDR1 is MNHEY and CDR2 is SVGEGT in the germline V gene. Trimming shortened V by 6 bases and J by 2 bases, and 14 bases separated the two germline ends.